This T cell receptor (beta chain) originates from a study of T cells in Graves' hyperthyroidism and ophthalmopathy. RNA transcripts gave rise to amplified TCR beta CDR3 regions. The TCR CDR3 was amplified in a first-round RT-PCR using the HTBI primer set. TCRdb used MiXCR to reprocess the multiplex PCR reads, holding one entry per CDR3 protein. The data contain more than 300,000 distinct CDR3 sequences, around 18% of them singletons. The germline CDR1 and CDR2 sequences are SNHLY and FYNNEI. This CDR3 contains 15 residues. Trimming removed 5 bases from V and 2 bases from J; junction bases left unmatched: 7.

The chain combines TRBV2 with TRBJ2-5; 8 nucleotides match TRBD1. The sequence derives from a man younger than 30 with Graves' ophthalmopathy. Sequencing used blood. CDR3 in DNA: TGTGCCAGCAGTCGTATGGGACAGGCACAAGAGACCCAGTACTTC. Translating gives CASSRMGQAQETQYF.